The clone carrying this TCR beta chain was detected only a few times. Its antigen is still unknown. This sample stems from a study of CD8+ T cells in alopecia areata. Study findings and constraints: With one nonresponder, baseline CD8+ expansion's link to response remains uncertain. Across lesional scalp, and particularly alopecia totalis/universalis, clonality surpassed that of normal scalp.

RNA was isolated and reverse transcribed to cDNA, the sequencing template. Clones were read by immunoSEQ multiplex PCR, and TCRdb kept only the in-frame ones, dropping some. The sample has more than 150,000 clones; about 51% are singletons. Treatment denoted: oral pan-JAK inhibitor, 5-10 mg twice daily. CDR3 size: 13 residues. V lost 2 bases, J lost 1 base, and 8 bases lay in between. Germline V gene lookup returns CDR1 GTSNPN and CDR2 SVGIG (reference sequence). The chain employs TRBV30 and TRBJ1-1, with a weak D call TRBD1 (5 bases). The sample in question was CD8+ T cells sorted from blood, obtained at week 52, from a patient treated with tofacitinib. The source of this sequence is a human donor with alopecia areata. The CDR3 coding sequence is TGTGCCTGGAGTCCGACAGCGAACACTGAAGCTTTCTTT. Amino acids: CAWSPTANTEAFF. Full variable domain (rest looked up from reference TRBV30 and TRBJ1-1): SQTIHQWPATLVQPVGSPLSLECTVEGTSNPNLYWYRQAAGRGLQLLFYSVGIGQISSEVPQNLSASRPQDRQFILSSKKLLLSDSGFYLCAWSPTANTEAFFGQGTRLTVV.